This T cell receptor (beta chain) was retrieved from a study of cytomegalovirus exposure and HLA in healthy donors. Study-wide context: Out of 300 to 500 genotyped donors, roughly 83% belonged to the Caucasian-associated ancestry cluster.

Vbeta (60) and Jbeta (13) primers were used in the PCR. Method: immunoSEQ multiplex PCR; TCRdb's copy keeps in-frame clones and lacks some. The profile shows 94,000 or so clones, 60% to 80% of them singletons. With 0 bases removed from V and 1 base from J, the gap between germline ends came to 10 bases. Germline CDR1 and CDR2: SGHRS and YFSETQ. This CDR3 region has 15 residues. The rearrangement links TRBV5-1 to TRBJ2-5; tentative D call: TRBD1 (6 bases). This clonotype originated in a man in his 60s in good health and CMV-seronegative. Source material: PBMCs. CDR3 sequence (DNA): TGCGCCAGCAGCTTGGACGGCAGGGGCCAAGAGACCCAGTACTTC. It specifies CASSLDGRGQETQYF.